These T cell receptor beta chains were read from a single sample in a study of response to subunit inactivated influenza vaccine. TCRdb reanalysed the RT-PCR reads using MiXCR and keeps one entry per CDR3 protein. The table records approximately 230,000 distinct CDR3 sequences, roughly an eighth of them present only once. The sample consisted of non-naive T cells sorted from PBMCs, taken approximately 15 days before vaccination. These receptors originate from a man in his fifties or sixties who received an inactivated influenza vaccine. Both conserved end residues are part of each CDR3. A D gene is named only where the DNA matches it firmly. Clone size is given for some rows only: seen once, a few or many times, or a class if the clone is expanded.

>TRBV4-3|NA|TRBJ2-1|few
TGCGCCAGCAGCCCAGGAGGGGTCGGGCACAATGAGCAGTTCTTC
CASSPGGVGHNEQFF
>TRBV10-3|TRBD1|TRBJ2-7|few
TGTGCCATCAGTGGTGGGACAGGGCTCTCCTACGAGCAGTACTTC
CAISGGTGLSYEQYF
>TRBV11-2|NA|TRBJ2-3|NA
TGTGCCAGCAGCCCTCGACAGTTTCGCGGAGATACGCAGTATTTT
CASSPRQFRGDTQYF
>TRBV12-3/TRBV12-4|TRBD2|TRBJ2-5|NA
TGTGCCAGCAGCTCAGGAGGGAGGGCGGGGGAGACCCAGTACTTC
CASSSGGRAGETQYF
>TRBV5-1|NA|TRBJ1-2|few
TGCGCCAGCAGCAGAGAGGACGGAAACTATGGCTACACCTTC
CASSREDGNYGYTF
>TRBV6-5|TRBD1|TRBJ2-7|few
TGTGCCAGCAGTTACTCGACTCAGGGTGGACAGGGACTCTACGAGCAGTACTTC
CASSYSTQGGQGLYEQYF
>TRBV18|NA|TRBJ2-1|many
TGTGCCAGCTCACCACCTGGACTCCGGGGCGAGCAGTTCTTC
CASSPPGLRGEQFF
>TRBV28|NA|TRBJ1-1|many
TGTGCCAGCACCCCCCCAAGCCGGGCGGGTGAAGCTTTCTTT
CASTPPSRAGEAFF
>TRBV6-2/TRBV6-3|NA|TRBJ2-5|NA
TGTGCCAGCAGAAGGGACGGCGCCCAAGAGACCCAGTACTTC
CASRRDGAQETQYF
>TRBV5-1|TRBD2|TRBJ2-3|NA
TGCGCCAGCAGCGGGCTCCCTAGCGGGGTTAGCACAGATACGCAGTATTTT
CASSGLPSGVSTDTQYF
>TRBV27|NA|TRBJ2-7|few
TGTGCCAGCAGTCCCCTGGGCGAGGGGGTCTCCTACGAGCAGTACTTC
CASSPLGEGVSYEQYF
>TRBV20-1|NA|TRBJ2-7|NA
TGCAGTGCTAGAGATCTTGCAGGGAAATACGAGCAGTACTTC
CSARDLAGKYEQYF
>TRBV6-2/TRBV6-3|NA|TRBJ2-7|NA
TGTGCCAGCGTTCTACAGGGATACGAGCAGTACTTC
CASVLQGYEQYF
>TRBV19|NA|TRBJ2-5|few
TGTGCCAGTAGTCAACATGGCGATTCACAAGAGACCCAGTACTTC
CASSQHGDSQETQYF
>TRBV10-3|TRBD2|TRBJ2-3|NA
TGTGCCATCGGAGAAGCGGGAGGCGGGGGGAATACGCAGTATTTT
CAIGEAGGGGNTQYF
>TRBV7-6|NA|TRBJ1-1|many
TGTGCCAGCAGCTTAACGCAGGCAACTGAAGCTTTCTTT
CASSLTQATEAFF
>TRBV2|TRBD2|TRBJ2-7|many
TGTGCCAGCAAGACTAGCGGGAGCTCCTACGAGCAGTACTTC
CASKTSGSSYEQYF
>TRBV28|NA|TRBJ2-7|NA
TGTGCCAGCAGCCGAAAAATCTACGAGCAGTACTTC
CASSRKIYEQYF
>TRBV12-3/TRBV12-4|NA|TRBJ2-3|NA
TGTGCCAGCAGTCGGCCCGGGGGCGATCAGTATTTT
CASSRPGGDQYF
>TRBV20-1|TRBD1|TRBJ1-5|NA
TGCAGTGCTCAGGGGGCGGACAGCAATCAGCCCCAGCATTTT
CSAQGADSNQPQHF
>TRBV4-2|NA|TRBJ2-7|few
TGTGCCAGCAGCCAAGATAACTGGGAGCAGTACTTC
CASSQDNWEQYF
>TRBV4-3|NA|TRBJ2-7|NA
TGCGCCAGCAGCCAAACGACAGCAGGGATCCACGAGCAGTACTTC
CASSQTTAGIHEQYF
>TRBV20-1|NA|TRBJ1-1|many
TGCAGTGCTGCCCACCGGGATCAAAAAGCTTTCTTT
CSAAHRDQKAFF
>TRBV2|NA|TRBJ2-1|many
TGTGCCAGCAGTTACTCCCCGGTAGTAGGAGTCTACAATGAGCAGTTCTTC
CASSYSPVVGVYNEQFF